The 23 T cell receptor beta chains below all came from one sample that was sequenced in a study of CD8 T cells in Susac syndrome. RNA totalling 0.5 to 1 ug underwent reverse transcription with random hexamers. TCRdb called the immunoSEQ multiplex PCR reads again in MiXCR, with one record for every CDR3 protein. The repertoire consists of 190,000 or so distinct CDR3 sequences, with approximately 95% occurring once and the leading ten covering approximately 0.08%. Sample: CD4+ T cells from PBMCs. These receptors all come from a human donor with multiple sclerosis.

CDR3 sequence: CASSNIDRIYNEQFF. CDR3 DNA: TGTGCCAGCAGTAATATAGACAGGATCTACAATGAGCAGTTCTTC. V and J are TRBV2 and TRBJ2-1, with D possibly matching TRBD1 (6 bases). Deletions cut 5 bases from V and 3 bases from J, with 14 bases between. Germline V CDR1 and CDR2: SNHLY, FYNNEI. The CDR3 contains 15 residues.

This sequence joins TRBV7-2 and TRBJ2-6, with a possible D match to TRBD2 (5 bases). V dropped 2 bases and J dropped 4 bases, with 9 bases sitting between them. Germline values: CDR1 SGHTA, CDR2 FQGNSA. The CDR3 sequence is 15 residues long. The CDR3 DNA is TGTGCCAGCAGCTTATGGGGAGCCGGGGCCAACGTCCTGACTTTC. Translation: CASSLWGAGANVLTF. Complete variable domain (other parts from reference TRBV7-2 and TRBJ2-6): GAGVSQSPSNKVTEKGKDVELRCDPISGHTALYWYRQSLGQGLEFLIYFQGNSAPDKSGLPSDRFSAERTGGSVSTLTIQRTQQEDSAVYLCASSLWGAGANVLTFGAGSRLTVL.

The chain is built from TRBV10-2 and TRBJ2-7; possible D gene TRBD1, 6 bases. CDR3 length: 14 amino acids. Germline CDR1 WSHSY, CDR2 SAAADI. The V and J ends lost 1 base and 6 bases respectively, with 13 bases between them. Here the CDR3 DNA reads TGCGCCAGCAGTGAGTTACCCCAGGGGTTCGAGCAGTACTTC. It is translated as CASSELPQGFEQYF.

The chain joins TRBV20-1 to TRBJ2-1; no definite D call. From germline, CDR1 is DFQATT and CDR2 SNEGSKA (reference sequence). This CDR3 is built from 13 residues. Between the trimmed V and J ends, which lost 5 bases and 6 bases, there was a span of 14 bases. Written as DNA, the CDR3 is TGCAGTGCTGCTCTTCGCAGTAGCAATGAGCAGTTCTTC. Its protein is CSAALRSSNEQFF.

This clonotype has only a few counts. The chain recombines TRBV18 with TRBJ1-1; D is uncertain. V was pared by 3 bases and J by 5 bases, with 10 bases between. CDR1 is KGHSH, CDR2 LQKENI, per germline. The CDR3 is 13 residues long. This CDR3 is CASSPQRETEAFF. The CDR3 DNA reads TGTGCCAGCTCACCTCAAAGGGAGACTGAAGCTTTCTTT.

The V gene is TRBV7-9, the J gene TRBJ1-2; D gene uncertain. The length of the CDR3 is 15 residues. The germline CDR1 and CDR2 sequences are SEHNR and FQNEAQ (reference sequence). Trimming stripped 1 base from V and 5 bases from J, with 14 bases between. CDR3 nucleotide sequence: TGTGCCAGCAGCTTAGTGTCTGGCACCGAATATGGCTACACCTTC. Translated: CASSLVSGTEYGYTF.

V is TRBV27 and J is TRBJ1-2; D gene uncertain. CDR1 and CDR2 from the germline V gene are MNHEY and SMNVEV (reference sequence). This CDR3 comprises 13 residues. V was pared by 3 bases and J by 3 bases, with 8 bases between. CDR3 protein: CASSFASDYGYTF. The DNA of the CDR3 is TGTGCCAGCAGTTTTGCCAGTGACTATGGCTACACCTTC.

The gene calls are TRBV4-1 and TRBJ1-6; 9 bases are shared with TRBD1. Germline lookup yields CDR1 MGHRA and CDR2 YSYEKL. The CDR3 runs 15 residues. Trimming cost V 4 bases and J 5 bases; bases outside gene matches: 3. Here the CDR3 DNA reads TGCGCCAGCAGCCCGGGACAGGGAAATAATTCACCCCTCCACTTT. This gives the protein CASSPGQGNNSPLHF.

This CDR3 reads CSVEDRGRGLAYEQYF. As DNA, the CDR3 is TGCAGCGTTGAAGATCGGGGCAGGGGGCTTGCCTACGAGCAGTACTTC. J is TRBJ2-7 and V is TRBV29-1; 8 nucleotides agree with TRBD1. V shed 0 bases and J 2 bases; nucleotides not matched to a gene: 9. Germline CDR1 and CDR2: SQVTM and ANQGSEA. The CDR3 runs to 16 residues.

CDR3 sequence (DNA): TGTGCCAGCAGCCAAGAATATTCTGAAGCTTTCTTT. Translation: CASSQEYSEAFF. V and J are TRBV3-1 and TRBJ1-1; D gene unclear. V was pared by 0 bases and J by 6 bases, with 5 bases between. The CDR3 has 12 residues. Germline V CDR1 and CDR2: LGHDT, YNNKEL (reference sequence).

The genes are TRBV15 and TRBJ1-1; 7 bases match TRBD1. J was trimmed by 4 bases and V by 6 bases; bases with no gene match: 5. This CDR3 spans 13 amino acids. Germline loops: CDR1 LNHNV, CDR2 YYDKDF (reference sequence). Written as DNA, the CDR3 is TGTGCCACCAGGCGTGAGGGGGCCACTGAAGCTTTCTTT. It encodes CATRREGATEAFF.

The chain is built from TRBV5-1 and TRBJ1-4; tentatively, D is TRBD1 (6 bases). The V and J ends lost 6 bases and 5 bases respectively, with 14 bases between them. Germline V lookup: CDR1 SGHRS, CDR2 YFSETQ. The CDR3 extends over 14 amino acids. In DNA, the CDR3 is TGCGCCAGCACACGAGGACAGTCGAATGAAAAACTGTTTTTT. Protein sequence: CASTRGQSNEKLFF.

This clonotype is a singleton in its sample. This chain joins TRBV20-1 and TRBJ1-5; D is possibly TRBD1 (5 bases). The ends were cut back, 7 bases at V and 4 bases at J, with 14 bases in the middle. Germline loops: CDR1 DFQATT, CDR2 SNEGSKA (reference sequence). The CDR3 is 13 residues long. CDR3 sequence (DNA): TGCAGTGTTAGGAGGGGCGAAAATCAGCCCCAGCATTTT. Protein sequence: CSVRRGENQPQHF.

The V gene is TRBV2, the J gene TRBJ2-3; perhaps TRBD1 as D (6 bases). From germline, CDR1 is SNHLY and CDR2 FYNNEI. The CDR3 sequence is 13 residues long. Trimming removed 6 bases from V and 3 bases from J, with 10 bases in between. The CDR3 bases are TGTGCCAGCAGGGTCGGACAGACAGATACGCAGTATTTT. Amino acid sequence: CASRVGQTDTQYF.

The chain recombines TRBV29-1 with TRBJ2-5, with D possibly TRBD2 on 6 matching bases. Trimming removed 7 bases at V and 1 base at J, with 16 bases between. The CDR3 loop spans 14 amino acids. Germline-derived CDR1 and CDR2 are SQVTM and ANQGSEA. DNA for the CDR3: TGCAGCGCGGATCCGGGACTTGGCCAAGAGACCCAGTACTTC. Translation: CSADPGLGQETQYF.

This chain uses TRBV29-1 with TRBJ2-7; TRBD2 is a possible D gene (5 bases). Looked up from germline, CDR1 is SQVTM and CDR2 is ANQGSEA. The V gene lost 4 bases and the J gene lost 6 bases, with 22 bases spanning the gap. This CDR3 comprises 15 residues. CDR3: CSVAGIIFGQSEQYF. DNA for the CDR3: TGCAGCGTTGCGGGGATAATATTTGGGCAGAGCGAGCAGTACTTC.

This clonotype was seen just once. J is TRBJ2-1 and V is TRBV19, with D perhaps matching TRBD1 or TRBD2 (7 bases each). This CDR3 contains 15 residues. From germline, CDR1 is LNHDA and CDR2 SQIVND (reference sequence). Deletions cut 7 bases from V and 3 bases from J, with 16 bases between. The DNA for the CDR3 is TGTGCCAGTACCCCAGCAGGGGGGGACTACAATGAGCAGTTCTTC. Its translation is CASTPAGGDYNEQFF.

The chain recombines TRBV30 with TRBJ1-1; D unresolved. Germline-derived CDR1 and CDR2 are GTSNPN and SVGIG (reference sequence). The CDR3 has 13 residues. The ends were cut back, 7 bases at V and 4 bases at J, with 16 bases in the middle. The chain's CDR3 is CAYREHWSTEAFF. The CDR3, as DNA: TGTGCCTACCGGGAACATTGGTCCACTGAAGCTTTCTTT.

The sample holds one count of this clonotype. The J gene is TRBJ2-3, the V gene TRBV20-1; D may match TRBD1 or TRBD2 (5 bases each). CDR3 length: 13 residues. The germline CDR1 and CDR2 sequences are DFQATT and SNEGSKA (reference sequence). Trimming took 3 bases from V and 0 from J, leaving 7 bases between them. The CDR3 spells CSARGTSTDTQYF. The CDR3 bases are TGCAGTGCTAGGGGGACCAGCACAGATACGCAGTATTTT.

The CDR3 nucleotides read TGTGCCAGCAGCCACAGGGCCGGGCCCCTCCACTTT. This gives the protein CASSHRAGPLHF. The chain is built from TRBV3-1 and TRBJ1-6; D perhaps matches TRBD1 (5 bases). Germline lookup yields CDR1 LGHDT and CDR2 YNNKEL (reference sequence). Trimming took 3 bases from V and 13 from J, leaving 10 bases between them. CDR3 length equals 12 residues. Looking up the rest from reference TRBV3-1 and TRBJ1-6 gives the full variable domain: DTAVSQTPKYLVTQMGNDKSIKCEQNLGHDTMYWYKQDSKKFLKIMFSYNNKELIINETVPNRFSPKSPDKAHLNLHINSLELGDSAVYFCASSHRAGPLHFGNGTRLTVT.

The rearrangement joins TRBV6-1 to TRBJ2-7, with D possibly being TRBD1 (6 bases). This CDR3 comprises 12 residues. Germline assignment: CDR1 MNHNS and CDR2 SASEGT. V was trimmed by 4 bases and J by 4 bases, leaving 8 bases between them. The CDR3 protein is CASSGQEYEQYV. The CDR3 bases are TGTGCCAGCAGTGGACAGGAGTACGAGCAGTACGTC.

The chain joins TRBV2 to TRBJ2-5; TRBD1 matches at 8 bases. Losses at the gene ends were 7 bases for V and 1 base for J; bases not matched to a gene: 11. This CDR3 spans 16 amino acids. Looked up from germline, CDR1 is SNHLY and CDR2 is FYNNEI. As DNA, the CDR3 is TGTGCCAGCATCCCCGGACAGGGAGTTTTCCAAGAGACCCAGTACTTC. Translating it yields CASIPGQGVFQETQYF.

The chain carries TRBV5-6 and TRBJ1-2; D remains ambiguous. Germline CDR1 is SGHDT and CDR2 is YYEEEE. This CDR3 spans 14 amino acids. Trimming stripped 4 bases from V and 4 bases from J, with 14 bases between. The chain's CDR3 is CASSPSLRPYGYTF. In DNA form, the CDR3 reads TGTGCCAGCAGCCCGTCCCTACGGCCCTATGGCTACACCTTC.